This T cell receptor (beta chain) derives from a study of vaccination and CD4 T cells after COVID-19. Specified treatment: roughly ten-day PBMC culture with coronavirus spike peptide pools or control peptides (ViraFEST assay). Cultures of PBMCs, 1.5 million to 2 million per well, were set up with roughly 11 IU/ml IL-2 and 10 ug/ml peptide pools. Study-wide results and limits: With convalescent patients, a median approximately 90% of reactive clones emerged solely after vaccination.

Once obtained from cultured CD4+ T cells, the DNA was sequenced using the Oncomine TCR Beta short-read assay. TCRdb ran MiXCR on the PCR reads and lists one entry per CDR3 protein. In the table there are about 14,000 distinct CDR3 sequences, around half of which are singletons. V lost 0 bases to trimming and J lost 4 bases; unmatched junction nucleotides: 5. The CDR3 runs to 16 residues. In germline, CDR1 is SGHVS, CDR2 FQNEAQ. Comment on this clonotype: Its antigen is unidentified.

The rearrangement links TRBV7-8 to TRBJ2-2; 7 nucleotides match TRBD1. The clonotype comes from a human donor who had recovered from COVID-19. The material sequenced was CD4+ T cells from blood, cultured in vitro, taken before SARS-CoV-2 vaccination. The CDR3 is CASSLAGWTGTGELFF. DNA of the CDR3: TGTGCCAGCAGCTTAGCCGGATGGACAGGCACCGGGGAGCTGTTTTTT. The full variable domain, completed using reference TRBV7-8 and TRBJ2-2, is GAGVSQSPRYKVAKRGQDVALRCDPISGHVSLFWYQQALGQGPEFLTYFQNEAQLDKSGLPSDRFFAERPEGSVSTLKIQRTQQEDSAVYLCASSLAGWTGTGELFFGEGSRLTVL.